This T cell receptor (beta chain) stems from a study of T cells expressing NK-cell markers. Study summary: Beta-chain profiling covered CD3+CD56+NKG2C+, CD3+CD56+NKG2C- and CD3+CD56-NKG2C+ sorted subsets. Study-wide results and caveats: Top CD8+ clonotypes included the dominant CD3+CD56+NKG2C+ clonotypes in six donors. The leading position in the CD3+CD56-NKG2C+ fraction of four donors also went to these clonotypes.

With respect to this clonotype: Its antigen is undetermined.

UMIs were included in TCR beta cDNA generated by 5'RACE template switching. TCRdb re-analyzed the 5' RACE reads; it lists each CDR3 protein once, without DNA. This sample's table has 400,000 or so distinct CDR3 sequences. The germline CDR1 and CDR2 sequences are MNHEY and SMNVEV (reference sequence). The CDR3 totals 15 residues. This chain uses TRBV27 with TRBJ2-4; TCRdb designates TRBD2, a call that cannot be tested without DNA. The sequenced sample consisted of blood T cells: a sorted CD56 or NKG2C T cell subset, CD4+ or CD8+ T cells, or bulk PBMC T cells (not recorded which). This receptor was obtained from a woman aged 45-60 years in good health. CDR3 in amino acids: CASSAGETGRDIQYF.